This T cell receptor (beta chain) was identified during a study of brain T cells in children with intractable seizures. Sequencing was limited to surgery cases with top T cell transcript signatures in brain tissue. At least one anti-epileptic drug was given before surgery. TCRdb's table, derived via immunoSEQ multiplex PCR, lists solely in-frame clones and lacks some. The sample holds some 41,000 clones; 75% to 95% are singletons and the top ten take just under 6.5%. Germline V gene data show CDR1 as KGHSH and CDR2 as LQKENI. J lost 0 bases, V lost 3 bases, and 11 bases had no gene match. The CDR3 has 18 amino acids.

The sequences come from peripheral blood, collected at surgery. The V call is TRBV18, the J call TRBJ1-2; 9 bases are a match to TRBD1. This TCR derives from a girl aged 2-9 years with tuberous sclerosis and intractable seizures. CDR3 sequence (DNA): TGTGCCAGCTCACCGCAAAGGGGCGACAGGGGGGCTAACTATGGCTACACCTTC. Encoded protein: CASSPQRGDRGANYGYTF. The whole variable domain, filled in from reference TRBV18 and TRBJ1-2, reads NAGVMQNPRHLVRRRGQEARLRCSPMKGHSHVYWYRQLPEEGLKFMVYLQKENIIDESGMPKERFSAEFPKEGPSILRIQQVVRGDSAAYFCASSPQRGDRGANYGYTFGSGTRLTVV.